This T cell receptor beta chain appears in the sequencing data of a study of identical twins. Study observations and caveats: Cord blood's abundant beta clonotypes had fewer insertions, unlike memory repertoires. Compared with unrelated sharing, twin-shared out-of-frame alpha sequences had more low-probability sequences.

V was cut by 1 base and J by 1 base, with 13 bases left in between. The CDR3 runs 16 residues. The germline V gene encodes CDR1 SNHLY and CDR2 FYNNEI. It was template switching that added a universal primer site, and there were unique molecular identifiers on the cDNA. TCRdb reprocessed the 5' RACE reads via MiXCR and lists one record per CDR3 protein. The table lists around 340,000 distinct CDR3 sequences, around 9.7% of them singletons. In its sample, this clonotype was seen a few times. Its matching antigen is unknown. The TCR was taken from a woman in her 50s in good health. The specimen sequenced was naive T cells sorted from blood. The rearrangement uses TRBV2 and TRBJ2-5, with D perhaps matching TRBD1 or TRBD2 (5 bases each). CDR3 amino acids: CASSEGRWGTQETQYF. The CDR3 nucleotides are TGTGCCAGCAGTGAAGGTCGGTGGGGGACCCAAGAGACCCAGTACTTC.